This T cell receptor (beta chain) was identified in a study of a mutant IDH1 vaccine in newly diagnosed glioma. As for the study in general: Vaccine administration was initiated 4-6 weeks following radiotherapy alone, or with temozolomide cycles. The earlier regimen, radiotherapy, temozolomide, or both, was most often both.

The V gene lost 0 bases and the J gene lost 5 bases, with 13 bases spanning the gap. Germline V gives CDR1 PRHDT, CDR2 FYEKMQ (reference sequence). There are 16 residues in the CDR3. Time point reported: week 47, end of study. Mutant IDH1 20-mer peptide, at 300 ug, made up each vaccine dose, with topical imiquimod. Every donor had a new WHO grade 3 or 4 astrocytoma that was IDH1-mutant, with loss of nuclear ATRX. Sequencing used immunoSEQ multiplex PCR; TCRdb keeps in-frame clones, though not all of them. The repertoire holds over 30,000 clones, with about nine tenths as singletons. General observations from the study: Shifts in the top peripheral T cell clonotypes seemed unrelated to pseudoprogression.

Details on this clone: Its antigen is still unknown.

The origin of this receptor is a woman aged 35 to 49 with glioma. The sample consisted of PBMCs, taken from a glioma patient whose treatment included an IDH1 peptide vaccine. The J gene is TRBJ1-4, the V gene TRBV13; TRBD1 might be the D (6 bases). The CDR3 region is CASSLGGGGKNEKLFF. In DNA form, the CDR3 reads TGTGCCAGCAGCTTAGGGGGCGGGGGCAAAAATGAAAAACTGTTTTTT.